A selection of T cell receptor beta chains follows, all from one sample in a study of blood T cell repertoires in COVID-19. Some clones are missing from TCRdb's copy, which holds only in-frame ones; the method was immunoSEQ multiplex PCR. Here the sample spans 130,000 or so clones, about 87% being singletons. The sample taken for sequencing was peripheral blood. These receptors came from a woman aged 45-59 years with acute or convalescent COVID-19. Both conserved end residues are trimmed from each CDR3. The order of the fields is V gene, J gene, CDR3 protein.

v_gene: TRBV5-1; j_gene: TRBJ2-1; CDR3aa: ASRRDSSYNEQF
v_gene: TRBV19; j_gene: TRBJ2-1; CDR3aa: ASSSKDSEQF
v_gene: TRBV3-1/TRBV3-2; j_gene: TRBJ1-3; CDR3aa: ASSHFTGARGTIY
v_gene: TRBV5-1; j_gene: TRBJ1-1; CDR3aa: ASSSPGGFMNTEAF
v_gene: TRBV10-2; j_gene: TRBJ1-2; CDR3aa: ASWGHLLANYGYT
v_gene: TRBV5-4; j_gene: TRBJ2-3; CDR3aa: ASSLGGGPDTQY
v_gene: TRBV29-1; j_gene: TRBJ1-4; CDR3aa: SVAGQENEKLF
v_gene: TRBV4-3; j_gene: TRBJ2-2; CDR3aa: ASSPGLVNTGELF
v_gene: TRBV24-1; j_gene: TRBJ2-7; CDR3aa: ATPEPFEGYEQY
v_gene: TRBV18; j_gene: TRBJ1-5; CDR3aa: ASSLGQGFNQPQH
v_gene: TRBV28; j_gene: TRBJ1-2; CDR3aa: ASSGQYKTPYGYT
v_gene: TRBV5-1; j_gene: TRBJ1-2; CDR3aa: ASSPRRQTNYGYT
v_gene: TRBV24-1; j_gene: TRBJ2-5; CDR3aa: ATSDFGTSQETQY
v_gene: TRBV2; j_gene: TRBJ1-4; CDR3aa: ASSETPGGKLF
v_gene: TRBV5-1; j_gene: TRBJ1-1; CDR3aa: ASSGQTAEAF
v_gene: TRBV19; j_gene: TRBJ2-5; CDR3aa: ASSAVVTQETQY
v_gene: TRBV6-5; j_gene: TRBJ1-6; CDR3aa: ASSQYNSPLH
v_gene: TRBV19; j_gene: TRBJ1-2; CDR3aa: ASSIREPYGYT
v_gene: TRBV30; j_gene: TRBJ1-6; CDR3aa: AWRQGGAGRSPLH
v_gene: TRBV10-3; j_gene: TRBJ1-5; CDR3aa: AISAAGGQPQH
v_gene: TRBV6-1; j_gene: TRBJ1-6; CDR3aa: ASSDVQNNSPLH
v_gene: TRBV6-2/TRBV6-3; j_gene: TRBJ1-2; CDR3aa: ASSKGASGYGYT
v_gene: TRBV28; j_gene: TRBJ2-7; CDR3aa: ASSLGTFYEQY
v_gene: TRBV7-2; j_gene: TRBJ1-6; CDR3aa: ASRSPGQGAGSPLH
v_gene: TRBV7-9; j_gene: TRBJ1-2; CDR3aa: ASKPGQGYGYT
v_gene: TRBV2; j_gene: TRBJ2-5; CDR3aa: ASSTDRGQETQY
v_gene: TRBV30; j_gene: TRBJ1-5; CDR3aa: AWTGTGGFNSNQPQH
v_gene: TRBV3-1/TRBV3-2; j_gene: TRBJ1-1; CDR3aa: ASSQDPMGNTEAF
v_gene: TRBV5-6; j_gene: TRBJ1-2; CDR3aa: ASSPKLGGTAYGYT